Below are 20 T cell receptor beta chains sequenced from a single sample in a study of blood T cell repertoires in COVID-19. The data were produced by immunoSEQ multiplex PCR, yet TCRdb's version contains in-frame clones alone and is incomplete. Of 250,000 or so clones listed, around 89% were seen once; the top ten hold 0.87%. Sample: PBMCs or T cells enriched from blood (not recorded which). The receptors shown here come from a middle-aged man who had been exposed to COVID-19.

This clone occurred a few times. The chain is built from TRBV3-1 (or the pseudogene TRBV3-2) and TRBJ1-4, with D possibly matching TRBD1 (5 bases). The length of the CDR3 is 15 residues. The V gene's germline CDR1 is LGHDT and CDR2 YNNKEL (reference sequence). V lost 0 bases to trimming and J lost 6 bases, with 11 bases between them. The CDR3 sequence: CASSQDRGRDEKLFF. The CDR3 nucleotides are TGTGCCAGCAGCCAAGATCGGGGGAGGGATGAAAAACTGTTTTTT.

This rearrangement joins TRBV7-2 to TRBJ1-2; TRBD1 agrees at 12 bases. Germline V CDR1 and CDR2: SGHTA, FQGNSA. V lost 5 bases to trimming and J lost 4 bases; unmatched junction nucleotides: 2. This CDR3 region has 14 residues. The CDR3 spells CASSPGQGAYGYTF. The CDR3 nucleotides are TGTGCCAGCAGCCCGGGACAGGGGGCCTATGGCTACACCTTC.

The chain has TRBV27 and TRBJ2-1; 12 bases map to TRBD2. The germline CDR1 and CDR2 sequences are MNHEY and SMNVEV (reference sequence). V was clipped by 5 bases and J by 9 bases; unmatched bases: 14. The CDR3 is 17 residues long. CDR3 coding DNA: TGTGCCAGCAGTCTCACCTGGACTAGCGGGAACGTAGTTGAGCAGTTCTTC. Protein product: CASSLTWTSGNVVEQFF.

The rearrangement links TRBV28 to TRBJ2-7, with 14 bases identical to TRBD2. Trimming took 6 bases from V and 0 from J; bases not matched to a gene: 16. This CDR3 is built from 20 residues. Per germline, CDR1 MDHEN and CDR2 SYDVKM. CDR3 protein: CASRSTGGRGLAGVSYEQYV. CDR3 bases: TGTGCCAGCAGGTCGACAGGGGGCAGGGGACTAGCGGGAGTCTCCTACGAGCAGTACGTC.

V is TRBV9 and J is TRBJ2-1, with TRBD2 matching over 8 bases. The CDR3 totals 14 residues. With 2 bases clipped from V and 9 bases from J, the junction kept 7 bases outside the gene matches. Germline values: CDR1 SGDLS, CDR2 YYNGEE. DNA for the CDR3: TGTGCCAGCAGCGTGATAGCGGGAAGCCCTGAGCAGTTCTTC. Translation gives CASSVIAGSPEQFF.

The chain couples TRBV5-1 to TRBJ2-5; TRBD1 is a possible D gene (6 bases). The V gene's germline CDR1 is SGHRS and CDR2 YFSETQ. V was trimmed by 0 bases and J by 6 bases, leaving 12 bases between them. The CDR3 spans 14 residues. CDR3 in DNA: TGCGCCAGCAGCTTGGTTGTGGGGGCTCAGACCCAGTACTTC. Its translation: CASSLVVGAQTQYF.

This sequence joins TRBV5-1 and TRBJ1-2, with 7 bases that match TRBD1. With 4 bases clipped from V and 3 bases from J, the junction kept 12 bases outside the gene matches. The CDR3 contains 16 residues. Germline V gene lookup returns CDR1 SGHRS and CDR2 YFSETQ. Written as DNA, the CDR3 is TGCGCCAGCAGCAAGACAGGGCCCGGATGGGACTATGGCTACACCTTC. This codes for CASSKTGPGWDYGYTF. The full variable domain, rest sourced from reference TRBV5-1 and TRBJ1-2, is KAGVTQTPRYLIKTRGQQVTLSCSPISGHRSVSWYQQTPGQGLQFLFEYFSETQRNKGNFPGRFSGRQFSNSRSEMNVSTLELGDSALYLCASSKTGPGWDYGYTFGSGTRLTVV.

This rearrangement joins TRBV5-6 to TRBJ1-2; D gene unclear. Deletions cut 2 bases from V and 8 bases from J, with 13 bases between. The germline V gene encodes CDR1 SGHDT and CDR2 YYEEEE. The CDR3 loop spans 13 amino acids. The CDR3 DNA sequence: TGTGCCAGCAGCTTTGTCCAGGTTGGGGGCTACACCTTC. This translates into CASSFVQVGGYTF.

The chain links TRBV7-9 to TRBJ1-6; 8 nucleotides align to TRBD1. CDR1 and CDR2 (germline): SEHNR, FQNEAQ (reference sequence). This CDR3 contains 15 residues. V trimming: 4 bases; J trimming: 8 bases; junction bases outside the gene matches: 7. The CDR3 nucleotides are TGTGCCAGCAGCTCCCCGGACAGGGTCGATTCACCCCTCCACTTT. Its translation: CASSSPDRVDSPLHF.

This chain links TRBV10-3 with TRBJ2-5, with 7 bases identical to TRBD2. CDR1 is ENHRY, CDR2 SYGVKD, per germline. V lost 6 bases, J lost 2 bases, and 6 bases stayed unmatched. This CDR3 is 14 amino acids long. As DNA, the CDR3 is TGTGCCATCAGGGGAGGGACTTCACAAGAGACCCAGTACTTC. Its protein is CAIRGGTSQETQYF.

The rearrangement uses TRBV7-3 and TRBJ1-1; 7 nucleotides match TRBD1. Losses at the gene ends were 5 bases for V and 1 base for J; bases not matched to a gene: 4. The CDR3 runs 14 residues. Germline values: CDR1 SGHTA, CDR2 FQGTGA. The CDR3 nucleotides are TGTGCCAGCAGCGAAGACAGGGAGAACACTGAAGCTTTCTTT. This translates into CASSEDRENTEAFF.

In the case of this clone: Other DNA sequences in this sample translate to the same CDR3. The V call is TRBV9, the J call TRBJ2-2; 8 nucleotides align to TRBD2. V lost 2 bases and J lost 2; bases outside the gene matches: 2. Germline V CDR1 and CDR2: SGDLS, YYNGEE. CDR3 size: 15 residues. CDR3 residues: CASSVGGANTGELFF. CDR3 DNA sequence: TGTGCCAGCAGCGTCGGGGGGGCTAACACCGGGGAGCTGTTTTTT.

The chain links TRBV28 to TRBJ2-3; unclear D gene. V was shortened by 5 bases and J by 5 bases, with 17 bases between the two germline ends. Germline V gene data show CDR1 as MDHEN and CDR2 as SYDVKM. The length of the CDR3 is 15 residues. CDR3 region: CASSTLGIPGDTQYF. CDR3 DNA: TGTGCCAGCAGTACCCTGGGCATTCCCGGAGATACGCAGTATTTT.

About this clone: Other DNA sequences in this sample translate to the same CDR3. V gene TRBV5-1 combines with J gene TRBJ2-1; 13 bases map to TRBD2. The V and J ends lost 2 bases and 10 bases, in that order; junction bases with no gene match: 6. CDR1 and CDR2 from the germline V gene are SGHRS and YFSETQ. The CDR3 spans 15 residues. CDR3: CASSLLAGGLGEQFF. For the CDR3, the DNA is TGCGCCAGCAGCTTACTAGCGGGGGGGCTAGGAGAGCAGTTCTTC.

This chain uses TRBV13 with TRBJ1-2; possibly TRBD1 for D (6 bases). V shed 6 bases and J shed 3 bases, with 11 bases lying between them. The CDR3 loop spans 13 amino acids. In germline, CDR1 is PRHDT, CDR2 FYEKMQ (reference sequence). The CDR3 sequence: CASRQGRHYGYTF. In nucleotides, the CDR3 is TGTGCCAGCAGACAGGGTAGGCACTATGGCTACACCTTC.

The rearrangement uses TRBV23-1 and TRBJ2-5; TRBD2 agrees at 8 bases. TRBV23-1 is sorted into the ORF group, with uncertain function. Trimming removed 5 bases from V and 0 bases from J; junction bases left unmatched: 14. The CDR3 runs to 18 residues. In nucleotides, the CDR3 is TGCGCCAGCAGTTCCGGGACTAGAAGGGCTGGGAACCAAGAGACCCAGTACTTC. It encodes CASSSGTRRAGNQETQYF.

This chain connects TRBV13 to TRBJ2-5, with TRBD1 identical over 7 bases. The V segment lost 4 bases and the J segment 9 bases; nucleotides outside the gene matches: 8. Germline V lookup: CDR1 PRHDT, CDR2 FYEKMQ (reference sequence). CDR3 size: 13 residues. CDR3 amino acids: CASSSDRELAQYF. CDR3 bases: TGTGCCAGCAGCTCAGACAGGGAACTGGCCCAGTACTTC.

The chain employs TRBV24-1 and TRBJ2-1, with D possibly TRBD1 on 5 matching bases. V was pared by 1 base and J by 3 bases, with 12 bases between. The CDR3 spans 16 residues. Germline V CDR1 and CDR2: KGHDR, SFDVKD. Written as DNA, the CDR3 is TGTGCCACCAGTGATTTAAGGGGTGACGGCTACAATGAGCAGTTCTTC. It translates to CATSDLRGDGYNEQFF.

V is TRBV29-1 and J is TRBJ2-3; no reliable D call. This CDR3 has 10 residues. V gave up 4 bases and J gave up 4 bases, with 3 bases separating them. Germline V lookup: CDR1 SQVTM, CDR2 ANQGSEA. The CDR3 is CSVGPDTQYF. The CDR3, as DNA: TGCAGCGTTGGGCCAGATACGCAGTATTTT.

The sample holds a few counts of this clone. The J gene is TRBJ1-3, the V gene TRBV18, with TRBD1 identical over 7 bases. The J segment lost 0 bases and the V segment lost 6 bases, leaving 5 bases of the junction unmatched. The CDR3 is 15 residues long. CDR1 and CDR2 from the germline V gene are KGHSH and LQKENI. The CDR3 is CASSPDRSSGNTIYF. Here the CDR3 DNA reads TGTGCCAGCTCTCCGGACAGGTCCTCTGGAAACACCATATATTTT.